The 32 T cell receptor beta chains in this list originate from one sample, sequenced in a study of Ad26.COV2.S vaccination and SARS-CoV-2 variants. Treatment described: roughly 20 received Ad26.COV2.S at low or high dose, single or two shots; about 5 received placebo; per-sample allocation not given. Collection of samples fell on day 63 after the first vaccine or placebo injection. Only in-frame clones appear in the TCRdb table, and some are missing; sequencing was by immunoSEQ multiplex PCR. The sample has 380,000 or so clones, under 90% seen once. The sample was peripheral blood, taken in a trial of Ad26.COV2.S vaccine versus placebo. All receptors come from a person between 18 and 60 years old who received the Ad26.COV2.S COVID-19 vaccine or a placebo.

The chain carries TRBV4-2 and TRBJ2-7, with D perhaps matching TRBD1 or TRBD2 (5 bases each). V shed 0 bases and J shed 6 bases, with 12 bases lying between them. Germline-derived CDR1 and CDR2 are LGHNA and YNFKEQ. The CDR3 runs to 14 residues. CDR3 sequence reads: CASSQDEGIGEQYF. CDR3 DNA sequence: TGTGCCAGCAGCCAAGACGAGGGGATTGGCGAGCAGTACTTC.

The gene calls are TRBV23-1 and TRBJ1-5, with D uncertain. TRBV23-1 is placed among ORFs of uncertain function. This CDR3 has 14 residues. The ends were cut back, 2 bases at V and 3 bases at J, with 8 bases in the middle. CDR3 amino acids: CASSQAGFNQPQHF. The CDR3 bases are TGCGCCAGCAGTCAAGCAGGCTTCAATCAGCCCCAGCATTTT.

The chain links TRBV24-1 to TRBJ2-3; no clear D gene. Germline CDR1 is KGHDR and CDR2 is SFDVKD. The CDR3 spans 16 residues. Between the trimmed V and J ends, which lost 4 bases and 0 bases, there was a span of 13 bases. CDR3 loop: CATSDLPSTSTDTQYF. CDR3 in DNA: TGTGCCACCAGTGACTTGCCCAGCACTAGCACAGATACGCAGTATTTT.

The chain links TRBV6-6 to TRBJ2-7, with D unresolved. The germline V gene has CDR1 MNHNY and CDR2 SVGAGI (reference sequence). Between the trimmed V and J ends, which lost 1 base and 3 bases, there was a span of 4 bases. The CDR3 spans 12 residues. The CDR3 sequence: CASSYFNYEQYF. DNA of the CDR3: TGTGCCAGCAGTTACTTTAACTACGAGCAGTACTTC.

In this sample, this clone turned up a few times. The same CDR3 also results from other DNA sequences found in this sample. DNA of the CDR3: TGCGCCAGCAGCTTGGCCGGGAGCTCCTACAATGAGCAGTTCTTC. Its protein product is CASSLAGSSYNEQFF. V gene TRBV5-1 combines with J gene TRBJ2-1; a weak D match, TRBD2 (6 bases). CDR1 is SGHRS and CDR2 is YFSETQ in the germline V gene. V lost 0 bases, J lost 0 bases, and 7 bases lay in between. The length of the CDR3 is 15 residues.

The chain is built from TRBV7-9 and TRBJ2-1; the match to TRBD2 covers 14 bases. Trimming removed 3 bases from V and 9 bases from J; junction bases left unmatched: 4. Germline V gene lookup returns CDR1 SEHNR and CDR2 FQNEAQ (reference sequence). This CDR3 is built from 15 residues. CDR3 in amino acids: CASSLTSGGAPEQFF. CDR3 in DNA: TGTGCCAGCAGCTTGACTAGCGGGGGGGCCCCTGAGCAGTTCTTC.

The chain couples TRBV29-1 to TRBJ2-2; D is unclear. CDR3 length: 11 amino acids. Per the germline V gene, CDR1 is SQVTM and CDR2 is ANQGSEA. Trimming removed 4 bases from V and 6 bases from J, with 6 bases in between. CDR3 nucleotide sequence: TGCAGCGTTGTGGGGTCCGGGGAGCTGTTTTTT. Its protein is CSVVGSGELFF.

This sequence joins TRBV19 and TRBJ2-6; D possibly uses TRBD1 or TRBD2 (6 bases each). Germline V gene sequence: CDR1 LNHDA, CDR2 SQIVND (reference sequence). The V and J ends lost 7 bases and 1 base respectively, with 20 bases between them. The CDR3 runs 18 residues. The CDR3 protein is CASNRWAGEVSGANVLTF. Here the CDR3 DNA reads TGTGCCAGTAACCGTTGGGCAGGGGAGGTATCTGGGGCCAACGTCCTGACTTTC.

The CDR3 loop reads CASSSFRGRMITFF. The DNA of the CDR3 is TGTGCCAGCAGCTCGTTCAGGGGGCGGATGATAACTTTCTTT. The chain has TRBV7-9 and TRBJ1-1; 8 bases are shared with TRBD1. The V gene end was trimmed by 4 bases and the J gene end by 12 bases; junction bases not matched to a gene: 13. Germline assignment: CDR1 SEHNR and CDR2 FQNEAQ (reference sequence). CDR3 size: 14 residues.

The CDR3 reads CASSPDPDRSEQYF. CDR3 bases: TGTGCCAGCAGCCCCGACCCGGACAGGTCCGAGCAGTACTTC. The chain joins TRBV7-9 to TRBJ2-7, with 7 bases matching TRBD1. Germline V CDR1 and CDR2: SEHNR, FQNEAQ (reference sequence). CDR3 size: 14 residues. Trimming at V came to 5 bases and at J to 6 bases, leaving 10 bases not matched to a gene. The full variable domain, rest sourced from reference TRBV7-9 and TRBJ2-7, is DTGVSQNPRHKITKRGQNVTFRCDPISEHNRLYWYRQTLGQGPEFLTYFQNEAQLEKSRLLSDRFSAERPKGSFSTLEIQRTEQGDSAMYLCASSPDPDRSEQYFGPGTRLTVT.

The chain uses TRBV15 and TRBJ1-1; 8 bases match TRBD1. The CDR3 is 12 residues long. Trimming at V came to 4 bases and at J to 10 bases, leaving 5 bases not matched to a gene. Germline V CDR1 and CDR2: LNHNV, YYDKDF (reference sequence). For the CDR3, the DNA is TGTGCCACCAGCACCAGACAGGGGATAGCTTTCTTT. Translated, it gives CATSTRQGIAFF.

The gene calls are TRBV19 and TRBJ2-2; 9 bases are shared with TRBD2. Per germline, CDR1 LNHDA and CDR2 SQIVND (reference sequence). CDR3 size: 14 residues. V lost 6 bases and J lost 9; bases outside the gene matches: 8. This CDR3 is CASSDTGTSRELFF. The CDR3 DNA reads TGTGCCAGTAGCGACACCGGGACTAGCCGGGAGCTGTTTTTT.

The chain carries TRBV5-1 and TRBJ2-2; tentatively, D is TRBD1 or TRBD2 (5 bases each). Deletions cut 5 bases from V and 6 bases from J, with 14 bases between. The germline gives CDR1 SGHRS, CDR2 YFSETQ. The CDR3 totals 14 residues. DNA for the CDR3: TGCGCCAGCAGTCAGGGCCCCGGGGCCGGGGAGCTGTTTTTT. Translated: CASSQGPGAGELFF.

This clone was picked up a small number of times. J is TRBJ2-5 and V is TRBV27; TRBD2 agrees at 7 bases. Trimming at V came to 5 bases and at J to 10 bases, leaving 13 bases not matched to a gene. Germline assignment: CDR1 MNHEY and CDR2 SMNVEV (reference sequence). The CDR3 totals 14 residues. The CDR3 sequence is CASSPKRLGGGQYF. CDR3 bases: TGTGCCAGCAGTCCCAAACGACTGGGCGGGGGCCAGTACTTC.

This chain links TRBV15 with TRBJ1-4, with D possibly being TRBD1 (6 bases). Trimming shortened V by 4 bases and J by 1 base, and 19 bases separated the two germline ends. Germline assignment: CDR1 LNHNV and CDR2 YYDKDF (reference sequence). This CDR3 is built from 18 residues. DNA of the CDR3: TGTGCCACCAGCATCCCGCAGGGGATGTTGGAAACTAATGAAAAACTGTTTTTT. This codes for CATSIPQGMLETNEKLFF.

The chain joins TRBV7-6 to TRBJ2-1; 14 positions agree with TRBD2. The germline V gene has CDR1 SGHVS and CDR2 FNYEAQ. CDR3 length: 17 amino acids. V lost 6 bases and J lost 0; bases outside the gene matches: 4. The DNA of the CDR3 is TGTGCCAGCAGACCTGGGACTAGCGGGGGCTCCTACAATGAGCAGTTCTTC. This translates into CASRPGTSGGSYNEQFF.

A remark on this clone: A much larger clone sits a single nucleotide away, making a read error possible. The chain has TRBV30 and TRBJ1-6; 7 bases match TRBD1. The CDR3 consists of 13 residues. V was pared by 4 bases and J by 10 bases, with 7 bases of the junction left unmatched. The germline gives CDR1 GTSNPN, CDR2 SVGIG (reference sequence). CDR3 sequence reads: CAWNLYRGSPLHF. CDR3 in DNA: TGTGCCTGGAATTTGTACAGGGGATCACCCCTCCACTTT.

This clone was seen just once. The chain carries TRBV11-3 and TRBJ1-6; D unresolved. The germline V gene encodes CDR1 SGHNT and CDR2 YENEEA. This CDR3 comprises 17 residues. V was cut by 7 bases and J by 6 bases, with 22 bases left in between. The CDR3 here is CASTEVAPGWGNSPLHF. CDR3 nucleotides: TGTGCCAGCACCGAAGTCGCCCCCGGGTGGGGTAATTCACCCCTCCACTTT. Drawing the rest from reference TRBV11-3 and TRBJ1-6, the complete variable domain is EAGVVQSPRYKIIEKKQPVAFWCNPISGHNTLYWYLQNLGQGPELLIRYENEEAVDDSQLPKDRFSAERLKGVDSTLKIQPAELGDSAVYLCASTEVAPGWGNSPLHFGNGTRLTVT.

This clone was recorded once. This chain joins TRBV5-1 and TRBJ1-1; D is unclear. There are 14 residues in the CDR3. V was shortened by 1 base and J by 0 bases, with 7 bases between the two germline ends. Germline V gene data show CDR1 as SGHRS and CDR2 as YFSETQ. CDR3 DNA sequence: TGCGCCAGCAGCTTGAGTGACCTGAACACTGAAGCTTTCTTT. It yields the protein CASSLSDLNTEAFF.

The rearrangement uses TRBV25-1 and TRBJ2-3; TRBD2 is a possible D gene (5 bases). The V gene's germline CDR1 is MGHDK and CDR2 SYGVNS. This CDR3 has 17 amino acids. V was pared by 4 bases and J by 2 bases, with 19 bases between. The CDR3 reads CASSGFVEGTPTDTQYF. For the CDR3, the DNA is TGTGCCAGCAGTGGATTTGTAGAGGGTACTCCCACAGATACGCAGTATTTT.

The V and J genes are TRBV6-5 and TRBJ1-1; 8 bases are a match to TRBD1. Germline CDR1 MNHEY, CDR2 SVGAGI. V gave up 5 bases and J gave up 4 bases; unmatched junction bases: 9. The CDR3 is 15 residues long. The CDR3 here is CASSTGQGTVTEAFF. CDR3 sequence (DNA): TGTGCCAGCAGTACCGGACAGGGCACGGTCACTGAAGCTTTCTTT.

The chain uses TRBV29-1 and TRBJ1-1, with no clear D. CDR1 is SQVTM and CDR2 is ANQGSEA in the germline V gene. CDR3 length: 18 amino acids. The ends were cut back, 4 bases at V and 0 bases at J, with 24 bases in the middle. CDR3 amino acids: CSVVVFGSITLLNTEAFF. For the CDR3, the DNA is TGCAGCGTTGTAGTTTTCGGCAGTATTACCCTTCTGAACACTGAAGCTTTCTTT.

This clone was counted between two and nine times. V gene TRBV27 combines with J gene TRBJ1-6, with D uncertain. The CDR3 has 15 residues. The germline CDR1 and CDR2 sequences are MNHEY and SMNVEV (reference sequence). Trimming left V 8 bases short and J 2 bases short, with 13 bases between. The CDR3 DNA sequence: TGTGCCAGCTCCCTGAGGCGAACCTATAATTCACCCCTCCACTTT. Its translation: CASSLRRTYNSPLHF.

The count of this clone is one. The V and J genes are TRBV7-2 and TRBJ2-3, with unresolved D. Trimming took off 2 bases at V and 1 base at J, with 7 bases between the two ends. CDR3 length equals 14 residues. The germline CDR1 and CDR2 sequences are SGHTA and FQGNSA. The CDR3 here is CASSLTQGTDTQYF. The CDR3 DNA sequence: TGTGCCAGCAGCTTAACTCAGGGCACAGATACGCAGTATTTT.

The chain employs TRBV21-1 and TRBJ1-1. TRBV21-1 is noted as a pseudogene. The CDR3 spans 14 residues. As DNA, the CDR3 is TGTGCCAGCAGCAACCGACGGGGAAACACTGAAGCTTTCTTT. Its protein is CASSNRRGNTEAFF.

This clone was detected only a few times. The J gene is TRBJ1-1, the V gene TRBV7-6; the D gene is possibly TRBD1 (6 bases). CDR1 and CDR2 from the germline V gene are SGHVS and FNYEAQ. V dropped 3 bases and J dropped 3 bases, with 8 bases sitting between them. The CDR3 length is 13 residues. This chain's CDR3 is CASSLGHYTEAFF. The CDR3 DNA follows: TGTGCCAGCAGCTTGGGACACTACACTGAAGCTTTCTTT.

This clone was detected only a few times. The chain has TRBV7-3 and TRBJ1-6; D is uncertain. The CDR3 contains 15 residues. Germline V gene data show CDR1 as SGHTA and CDR2 as FQGTGA. The germline V and J ends were trimmed by 1 base and 7 bases, with 11 bases remaining between them. The CDR3 bases are TGTGCCAGCAGCTTAAACGGGCAGCTCAATTCACCCCTCCACTTT. Translated: CASSLNGQLNSPLHF.

The CDR3 here is CASSQGSGIQETQYF. The CDR3 DNA follows: TGTGCCAGCAGCCAAGGGAGCGGGATCCAAGAGACCCAGTACTTC. The chain employs TRBV3-1 (or the pseudogene TRBV3-2) and TRBJ2-5; 7 nucleotides agree with TRBD2. Germline V lookup: CDR1 LGHDT, CDR2 YNNKEL (reference sequence). The CDR3 contains 15 residues. The V and J ends lost 1 base and 1 base, in that order; junction bases with no gene match: 3.

The table lists this clone with a few counts. The rearrangement uses TRBV6-6 and TRBJ1-2; D is unclear. CDR3 length: 12 amino acids. The ends were cut back, 6 bases at V and 8 bases at J, with 13 bases in the middle. Germline values: CDR1 MNHNY, CDR2 SVGAGI (reference sequence). The CDR3 loop reads CASSPGDRGYTF. Here the CDR3 DNA reads TGTGCCAGCAGCCCCGGGGATCGGGGCTACACCTTC.

V is TRBV12-5 and J is TRBJ1-5; D is possibly TRBD1 (5 bases). Germline lookup yields CDR1 LGHNT and CDR2 FRNRAP. CDR3 length: 14 residues. V was trimmed by 0 bases and J by 7 bases, leaving 10 bases between them. This CDR3 is CASGLVGQGQPQHF. DNA of the CDR3: TGTGCTAGTGGTTTGGTAGGGCAGGGCCAGCCCCAGCATTTT.

Only a few counts were recorded for this clone. V is TRBV7-6 and J is TRBJ2-7, with TRBD1 matching over 8 bases. Germline CDR1 is SGHVS and CDR2 is FNYEAQ. With V trimmed by 5 bases and J by 2 bases, 5 bases remained unmatched. The CDR3 totals 14 residues. The CDR3 DNA is TGTGCCAGCAGCCCCGGGACAGGACCCTACGAGCAGTACTTC. Residues: CASSPGTGPYEQYF. The complete variable domain, with remaining parts taken from reference TRBV7-6 and TRBJ2-7, reads GAGVSQSPRYKVTKRGQDVALRCDPISGHVSLYWYRQALGQGPEFLTYFNYEAQQDKSGLPNDRFSAERPEGSISTLTIQRTEQRDSAMYRCASSPGTGPYEQYFGPGTRLTVT.

This clone was seen more than once but under ten times. V usage is TRBV3-1 (or the pseudogene TRBV3-2) and J usage is TRBJ1-3; D remains ambiguous. This CDR3 contains 11 residues. Germline lookup yields CDR1 LGHDT and CDR2 YNNKEL (reference sequence). V was clipped by 4 bases and J by 5 bases, with 3 bases between them. The CDR3 DNA follows: TGTGCCAGCAGCCTTAGAAACACCATATATTTT. Amino acids: CASSLRNTIYF.